This T cell receptor (beta chain) emerged from a study of cytomegalovirus exposure and HLA in healthy donors. At the level of the study: It was reported in a later analysis that the same platform had been used for the 90 to 150 validation repertoires as for the 550 to 700 first-cohort repertoires.

Some clones are missing from TCRdb's copy, which holds only in-frame ones; the method was immunoSEQ multiplex PCR. The profile covers under 75,000 clones, with just under 95% appearing a single time and about 6.4% taken by the ten largest. Study conclusions and caveats: Accounts indicate the classifier identified cytomegalovirus status with strong specificity and sensitivity.

To note about this clone: The antigen remains undetermined.

The CDR3 consists of 14 residues. Germline V gives CDR1 MNHEY, CDR2 SMNVEV (reference sequence). Losses at the gene ends were 8 bases for V and 5 bases for J; bases not matched to a gene: 10. This sequence originates from a woman between 18 and 29 years old in good health and CMV-seropositive. The chain links TRBV27 to TRBJ1-1; 8 bases align to TRBD1. The sequencing input was PBMCs. The chain's CDR3 is CASGGRQGRTEAFF. The CDR3 nucleotides read TGTGCCAGCGGGGGCCGACAGGGGAGGACTGAAGCTTTCTTT.